Listed here is a single TCR beta chain. This clonotype was detected a few times. There is no known antigen for this receptor. The input lacks base qualities; no much larger clone sits a single base away. The donors were under 40 Caucasian individuals from Russia, aged 6 to 90 years, who were systemically healthy. Each donor gave ten milliliters of peripheral blood, drawn into EDTA-treated Vacutainer tubes. Ficoll-Paque density-gradient centrifugation was used to isolate PBMCs, with at least 7 million per sample. Trizol reagent was used to extract total RNA from PBMCs, with at least 5.5 micrograms per sample. The percentages of naive CD45RAhigh/CD27high T cells were determined by flow cytometry on a PBMC aliquot from every donor. Receptors were amplified or captured by 5' RACE. The data were produced on an Illumina HiSeq 2500. A second PCR of 7 to 11 cycles was performed with a sample-barcoded 5' primer and a J-beta primer mix. A unique molecular identifier was introduced onto each TCR beta cDNA molecule by a template-switch 5' adaptor carrying 12 random nucleotides. Each sample yielded at least 2.5 million CDR3-containing paired-end reads. The Mint cDNA synthesis kit, primed by a TRBC-specific oligonucleotide, was used to synthesize first-strand cDNA from all RNA. Following uracil-DNA glycosylase treatment, a first 18-cycle PCR with universal primers M1SS and BC2_uni_R was performed on all cDNA. The authors processed their data as follows. Each sample was normalized by randomly selecting 1 million high-quality reads, each carrying a distinct molecular identifier. Reads with shared molecular identifiers were discarded instead of being binned into consensus sequences. MiTCR, run with a Q25 quality threshold and the strictest error-elimination algorithm, handled CDR3 identification, clonotype clustering and error correction. Lower-bound total TCR beta diversity was estimated with a nonparametric unseen species model using Euler transformation. In-frame beta chains were kept once TCRdb had trimmed the public reads at Q25 with fastp and called clones with MiXCR. Each CDR3 protein appears once, grouped with its most common genes and DNA. The V and J calls were not made by the authors but by TCRdb's processing. The sample table shows hundreds of thousands of distinct CDR3 sequences, and under 25% are seen once. 3.6% of the sample belongs to the ten largest clones.

This sample stems from a study of blood T cells in healthy people across ages (dated by TCRdb to between 2015 and 2017). Background on the whole study: In model experiments, template switching captured about one uniquely barcoded TCR beta cDNA molecule for every two T cells. The study measured age-related changes in TCR beta repertoire diversity using deep sequencing normalized with unique cDNA molecular identifiers. The donors were divided into four age groups: young (average approximately 15 years), middle-aged (approximately 41), aged (about 62) and long-lived (roughly 82). To avoid experimental bias, donors of different ages were spread randomly across the sequencing lanes. The study analyzed two additional independent replicas of 1 million unique cDNA reads from the same blood draw for two donors, one aged 18 to 30 and one aged 80 or older. Overall study outcomes, separate from this receptor: The CMV infection status of donors was not known, potentially confounding age-related changes in expanded clonotypes. As age increased, observed TCR beta diversity per million T cells dropped in a roughly linear way, and a significant reduction was already evident by age about 40. Compared with the aged group, more naive CD4+ T cells, fewer expanded clones and increased TCR diversity were shown by the long-lived group, suggesting age selection. There was a strong correlation between observed TCR beta diversity and the percentage of naive T cells measured by flow cytometry. Bulk unsorted PBMC profiling prevented conclusive comparison of naive and antigen-experienced compartments. Estimates of total diversity based on one million sequenced T cells were regarded as lower bounds and as underestimates.

The CDR3 starts with the cysteine, ends with the phenylalanine, and has 16 residues. Only the CDR3 DNA is retained, 48 bases long and in frame from the first base. CDR1 and CDR2 (KGHDR, SFDVKD) derive from the germline V gene. Relative to germline, V is missing 1 base and J is missing 6 bases, with 5 bases of the junction outside any gene match. Recombination joined TRBV24-1 with TRBJ1-5; 10 bases in the junction line up with TRBD1. This clonotype originated in a man between 65 and 79 years old in good health. Material: blood. The CDR3 region reads CATSDFLGQGCQPQHF. In nucleotides, the sequence is TGTGCCACCAGTGATTTTCTGGGACAGGGGTGTCAGCCCCAGCATTTT.